This is a list of T cell receptor beta chains from one sample in a study of blood T cell repertoires in COVID-19. Profiled with immunoSEQ multiplex PCR; TCRdb holds only in-frame clones, not every one. The sample lists 200,000 to 250,000 clones, around 88% occurring once. Sequenced input: peripheral blood. The receptors stem from a woman in her twenties or thirties who had recovered from COVID-19. Each CDR3 is given with its conserved first and last residue. A D gene is named only where the DNA matches it firmly. Clone size is shown for a subset of rows, as once, few, many or a class of expanded clone.

j_call,clone_size,v_call,d_call,cdr3_aa,cdr3_nt
TRBJ2-2,NA,TRBV6-5,NA,CASTLQGGYTGELFF,TGTGCCAGCACCCTACAGGGAGGGTACACCGGGGAGCTGTTTTTT
TRBJ2-2,NA,TRBV19,NA,CASSTARPGYTGELFF,TGTGCCAGTAGTACAGCCAGGCCGGGATACACCGGGGAGCTGTTTTTT
TRBJ1-4,NA,TRBV5-1,NA,CASSRQGRDEKLFF,TGCGCCAGCAGCAGGCAGGGTCGGGATGAAAAACTGTTTTTT
TRBJ2-3,NA,TRBV5-6,NA,CASSLGQAPTDTQYF,TGTGCCAGCAGCTTGGGACAGGCCCCCACAGATACGCAGTATTTT
TRBJ1-2,NA,TRBV12-5,NA,CASGLVEGGNGYTF,TGTGCTAGTGGTTTGGTAGAGGGGGGGAATGGCTACACCTTC
TRBJ2-5,NA,TRBV19,NA,CASSSQGRETQYF,TGTGCCAGTAGTAGCCAGGGAAGAGAGACCCAGTACTTC
TRBJ2-5,NA,TRBV5-4,NA,CASSPGSQQETQYF,TGTGCCAGCAGCCCCGGGAGTCAACAAGAGACCCAGTACTTC
TRBJ1-2,NA,TRBV6-6,NA,CASSLGQNYGYTF,TGTGCCAGCAGCTTAGGACAGAACTATGGCTACACCTTC
TRBJ1-2,many,TRBV30,NA,CAWTPLGGDYGYTF,TGTGCCTGGACCCCCTTGGGAGGGGACTATGGCTACACCTTC
TRBJ2-3,NA,TRBV7-9,TRBD2,CASSQGGLAGSPDTQYF,TGTGCCAGCAGCCAGGGAGGACTAGCGGGATCTCCAGATACGCAGTATTTT
TRBJ2-5,NA,TRBV4-1,TRBD1,CASSQQGAFSSQETQYF,TGCGCCAGCAGCCAGCAGGGGGCCTTTTCTTCCCAAGAGACCCAGTACTTC
TRBJ2-5,NA,TRBV11-2,NA,CASSRHGGLLTQYF,TGTGCCAGCAGCCGACACGGGGGGCTGTTGACCCAGTACTTC
TRBJ2-5,NA,TRBV5-1,TRBD2,CASSSRTSGGSQETQYF,TGCGCCAGCAGCTCACGGACTAGCGGGGGGTCCCAAGAGACCCAGTACTTC
TRBJ2-3,NA,TRBV5-6,TRBD2,CASSLRLAGGPTQYF,TGTGCCAGCAGCTTAAGACTAGCGGGGGGGCCGACGCAGTATTTT
TRBJ2-4,NA,TRBV10-3,NA,CAISEGSGRLQYF,TGTGCCATCAGTGAAGGGAGTGGCAGGCTTCAGTACTTC
TRBJ2-1,few,TRBV24-1,NA,CATSDFEGRVENNEQFF,TGTGCCACCAGTGATTTTGAGGGCCGGGTAGAAAACAATGAGCAGTTCTTC
TRBJ2-7,NA,TRBV18,TRBD1,CASSPTGRGLYEQYF,TGTGCCAGCTCACCTACGGGCAGGGGGCTCTACGAGCAGTACTTC
TRBJ2-5,NA,TRBV11-2,TRBD2,CASSLRLAEYQETQYF,TGTGCCAGCAGCCTTCGACTAGCGGAGTACCAAGAGACCCAGTACTTC
TRBJ1-5,NA,TRBV7-6,NA,CASSDLASSGNNQPQHF,TGTGCCAGCAGCGACTTAGCCTCCTCCGGGAACAATCAGCCCCAGCATTTT
TRBJ1-5,NA,TRBV19,NA,CASSSRSNQPQHF,TGTGCCAGTAGTAGCAGGTCCAATCAGCCCCAGCATTTT
TRBJ1-5,NA,TRBV27,NA,CASSLIGGPNQPQHF,TGTGCCAGCAGTTTAATCGGGGGGCCAAATCAGCCCCAGCATTTT
TRBJ2-7,NA,TRBV27,NA,CASSWDKGFEQYF,TGTGCCAGCAGCTGGGACAAGGGATTCGAGCAGTACTTC
TRBJ1-3,NA,TRBV7-6,NA,CASTFEGGTGNTIYF,TGTGCCAGCACCTTCGAGGGGGGGACTGGAAACACCATATATTTT
TRBJ1-2,NA,TRBV19,NA,CASRELNRDFNYGYTF,TGTGCCAGTAGAGAACTAAACAGGGATTTCAACTATGGCTACACCTTC
TRBJ1-6,NA,TRBV6-6,TRBD1,CAIQGGTYNSPLHF,TGTGCCATCCAGGGGGGTACCTATAATTCACCCCTCCACTTT
TRBJ2-1,NA,TRBV9,NA,CASSVATSNEQFF,TGTGCCAGCAGCGTAGCTACGTCCAATGAGCAGTTCTTC
TRBJ2-1,NA,TRBV4-1,TRBD2,CASSQTGLAGGSWNEQFF,TGCGCCAGCAGCCAGACTGGACTAGCGGGGGGGTCGTGGAATGAGCAGTTCTTC
TRBJ2-2,NA,TRBV30,TRBD1,CAWTDRVGGELFF,TGTGCCTGGACGGACAGGGTCGGCGGGGAGCTGTTTTTT
TRBJ1-2,NA,TRBV9,TRBD1,CASSVVAGGAGGYTF,TGTGCCAGCAGCGTAGTCGCAGGGGGCGCGGGTGGCTACACCTTC
TRBJ2-3,NA,TRBV9,TRBD2,CASSVAGASGGPDTQYF,TGTGCCAGCAGCGTAGCTGGGGCTAGCGGGGGCCCAGATACGCAGTATTTT
TRBJ1-5,NA,TRBV30,NA,CAWSLTYNQPQHF,TGTGCCTGGAGTCTTACCTACAATCAGCCCCAGCATTTT
TRBJ2-2,NA,TRBV18,NA,CASSPRPGHKTGELFF,TGTGCCAGCTCACCCCGCCCAGGGCATAAAACCGGGGAGCTGTTTTTT
TRBJ1-5,NA,TRBV2,TRBD1,CASSEDRSHQPQHF,TGTGCCAGCAGTGAGGACAGGTCCCATCAGCCCCAGCATTTT
TRBJ2-2,NA,TRBV5-1,TRBD2,CASKRWTDETSEITGELFF,TGCGCCAGCAAAAGGTGGACAGACGAGACTAGCGAGATCACCGGGGAGCTGTTTTTT
TRBJ2-5,NA,TRBV5-1,TRBD1,CASSFRDRGPGETQYF,TGCGCCAGCAGCTTCCGGGACAGGGGACCGGGAGAGACCCAGTACTTC
TRBJ1-3,NA,TRBV12-5,NA,CASGLTLSSSGNTIYF,TGTGCTAGTGGTTTGACATTGTCCTCCTCTGGAAACACCATATATTTT
TRBJ1-1,NA,TRBV30,NA,CAWGGAGEAFF,TGTGCCTGGGGGGGGGCGGGCGAAGCTTTCTTT
TRBJ1-1,NA,TRBV15,NA,CATSRVRGSTEAFF,TGTGCCACCAGCAGAGTAAGGGGTAGCACTGAAGCTTTCTTT
TRBJ2-3,NA,TRBV4-1,NA,CASSQYTGEPTDTQYF,TGCGCCAGCAGCCAATACACGGGGGAGCCCACAGATACGCAGTATTTT
TRBJ2-4,NA,TRBV27,NA,CASSPAGPARNIQYF,TGTGCCAGCAGCCCTGCGGGCCCTGCAAGAAACATTCAGTACTTC
TRBJ2-2,few,TRBV5-1,NA,CASSGFFGQTGELFF,TGCGCCAGCAGCGGTTTTTTTGGACAGACCGGGGAGCTGTTTTTT
TRBJ1-1,NA,TRBV14,TRBD1,CASSQEWKGAGGTEAFF,TGTGCCAGCAGCCAAGAATGGAAGGGGGCGGGGGGCACTGAAGCTTTCTTT
TRBJ2-4,NA,TRBV9,NA,CASTAGGGAENIQYF,TGTGCCAGCACCGCAGGTGGTGGGGCGGAAAACATTCAGTACTTC
TRBJ1-3,once,TRBV9,NA,CASSVASRANSGNTIYF,TGTGCCAGCAGCGTAGCGTCCCGAGCCAACTCTGGAAACACCATATATTTT
TRBJ1-5,once,TRBV7-2,TRBD1,CASSPRTGNQPQHF,TGTGCCAGCAGCCCCCGGACAGGGAATCAGCCCCAGCATTTT
TRBJ2-6,NA,TRBV11-2,TRBD1,CASSLGTGPSPGANVLTF,TGTGCCAGCAGCTTAGGGACAGGGCCATCTCCTGGGGCCAACGTCCTGACTTTC
TRBJ1-3,NA,TRBV7-8,NA,CASSLSPGAGNTIYF,TGTGCCAGCAGCTTAAGTCCGGGAGCTGGAAACACCATATATTTT
TRBJ1-5,NA,TRBV27,NA,CAASPGGGNQPQHF,TGTGCCGCCTCCCCCGGGGGTGGCAATCAGCCCCAGCATTTT
TRBJ2-1,NA,TRBV29-1,TRBD1,CSVGGQGDYNEQFF,TGCAGCGTCGGGGGACAGGGTGACTACAATGAGCAGTTCTTC
TRBJ2-5,NA,TRBV3-1/TRBV3-2,NA,CASSLITPGSQETQYF,TGTGCCAGCAGCCTTATTACACCGGGTTCCCAAGAGACCCAGTACTTC
TRBJ2-2,few,TRBV12-3/TRBV12-4,NA,CASSGEVRELFF,TGTGCCAGCAGCGGGGAAGTCCGGGAGCTGTTTTTT
TRBJ1-1,once,TRBV6-5,TRBD1,CASRGTGMNTEAFF,TGTGCCAGCAGGGGGACAGGAATGAACACTGAAGCTTTCTTT
TRBJ2-1,NA,TRBV11-2,NA,CASSVLPRDSYNEQFF,TGTGCCAGCAGCGTACTACCAAGAGACTCCTACAATGAGCAGTTCTTC
TRBJ2-7,once,TRBV6-5,TRBD2,CASSYRLAGSYEQYF,TGTGCCAGCAGTTATAGACTAGCGGGCTCCTACGAGCAGTACTTC
TRBJ1-3,NA,TRBV11-3,NA,CASSGGSGNTIYF,TGTGCCAGCAGCGGGGGCAGTGGAAACACCATATATTTT
TRBJ1-5,once,TRBV20-1,NA,CSASDSRGHQPQHF,TGCAGTGCTAGTGATTCCAGGGGACATCAGCCCCAGCATTTT
TRBJ2-7,once,TRBV6-1,TRBD2,CASSEVAGAYEQYF,TGTGCCAGCAGTGAAGTAGCGGGAGCCTACGAGCAGTACTTC
TRBJ2-1,NA,TRBV7-9,TRBD1,CASNKGQYNEQFF,TGTGCCAGCAACAAGGGACAGTACAATGAGCAGTTCTTC